This T cell receptor (beta chain) was obtained from a study of blood T cell repertoires in COVID-19. Study information: The United States, Italy and Spain provided the acute and convalescent COVID-19 samples. PBMCs, B-cell-depleted T cells, or T cells were the source of the cDNA or gDNA that made up the material.

The repertoire was sequenced with immunoSEQ multiplex PCR; TCRdb's copy has only in-frame clones and lacks some. The sample carries some 230,000 clones, approximately 92% recorded once. Germline CDR1 MNHNY, CDR2 SVGAGI (reference sequence). Trimming took off 2 bases at V and 3 bases at J, with 10 bases between the two ends. This CDR3 contains 14 residues. The chain carries TRBV6-6 and TRBJ1-1; a weak D match, TRBD1 (5 bases). Sequenced material: PBMCs or T cells enriched from blood (not recorded which). The origin of this receptor is a woman under 30 in a cohort exposed to, infected with or recovered from COVID-19 (not recorded which). The CDR3 region is CASSYGGLDTEAFF. Here the CDR3 DNA reads TGTGCCAGCAGTTACGGGGGGTTAGACACTGAAGCTTTCTTT.